Below, one T cell receptor (beta chain) is given with its context. Antigen unknown. The germline V gene encodes CDR1 SEHNR and CDR2 FQNEAQ (reference sequence). V gave up 2 bases and J gave up 5 bases; unmatched junction bases: 13. This CDR3 is 17 amino acids long. In the naive CD8 group, cells lacked CD45RO and were positively selected for CCR7, so terminally differentiated effector memory CD45RA+ cells were left out. The data stem from a study of shared clonotypes between healthy human individuals. On the study more broadly: Those who served as donors were a couple of women and a few men between the ages of 18 and 49. The plates for each donor numbered three CD4 naive, three CD4 memory, two CD8 naive and one CD8 memory.

The study's findings and limits: Deeper or shallower sequencing was expected to change how clonotypes are shared among donors.

The table came from immunoSEQ multiplex PCR; TCRdb's copy has only in-frame clones and leaves some out. In the table there are around 2,000,000 clones, about 93% of which are singletons. This sequence joins TRBV7-9 and TRBJ2-5, with 8 bases identical to TRBD2. The sequenced material came from naive CD8+ T cells from PBMCs. The TCR originated in a man younger than 35 in good health. Some clones in this sample may be carry-over from other donors' samples. The CDR3: CASSLLVAGWIGETQYF. CDR3 in DNA: TGTGCCAGCAGCTTATTGGTAGCGGGGTGGATCGGGGAGACCCAGTACTTC.